This T cell receptor beta chain was identified in a study of OX40 agonist ivuxolimab in advanced cancers. Background on the study: Dose-escalation patients suffered from hepatocellular carcinoma, melanoma, renal cell or head and neck cancer. Overall study results and limits: At 0.1 to 3.0 mg/kg and by week 6, CD4+ and CD8+ T cells in the blood had expanded clonally. Mean expanded clone counts were higher in CD8+ than CD4+ T cells.

V lost 0 bases, J lost 7 bases, and 7 bases stayed unmatched. From germline, CDR1 is LGHNA and CDR2 YNFKEQ. CDR3 length: 15 amino acids. Assay used: immunoSEQ multiplex PCR; TCRdb lists only in-frame clones, some missing. The table has some 48,000 clones, 75% to 85% seen once. Note on this clone: Antigen specificity is unknown.

This chain joins TRBV4-2 and TRBJ2-7, with TRBD1 matching 9 bases. The sequenced sample was CD4+ or CD8+ T cells sorted from blood, obtained in a trial of the OX40 agonist ivuxolimab. The TCR comes from an adult with an advanced solid tumor such as melanoma, head and neck, liver or kidney cancer. CDR3 loop: CASSQDWLTGGEQYF. CDR3 DNA sequence: TGTGCCAGCAGCCAAGATTGGTTGACAGGGGGAGAGCAGTACTTC.